Listed below are T cell receptor beta chains from one sample, sequenced in a study of blood T cell repertoires in COVID-19. This table comes from immunoSEQ multiplex PCR, and its TCRdb copy is limited to in-frame clones, with some not included. The sample lists about 470,000 clones; about nine tenths were seen once. What was sequenced was PBMCs or T cells enriched from blood (not recorded which). These receptors all come from a woman aged 18 to 35 who had recovered from COVID-19. Both conserved end residues are part of each CDR3. D genes are given only for firm matches. Clone size, where shown, is once, few, many, or a class for clones that have expanded.

TRBV6-4	TRBJ1-1	13	NA	NA	TGTGCCAGCAGTGACGGAGTCAACACTGAAGCTTTCTTT	CASSDGVNTEAFF
TRBV3-1/TRBV3-2	TRBJ2-1	16	NA	NA	TGTGCCAGCAGCCAAGATTTGATGGCAGGTAGGGGTGAGCAGTTCTTC	CASSQDLMAGRGEQFF
TRBV7-9	TRBJ1-2	13	NA	NA	TGTGCCAGCAGCTTAGGCGGGCTGGATGGCTACACCTTC	CASSLGGLDGYTF
TRBV4-2	TRBJ1-4	17	NA	NA	TGTGCCAGCAGCCAAGATCTATCGGCAGCTCCTGAGGGAAAACTGTTTTTT	CASSQDLSAAPEGKLFF
TRBV7-3	TRBJ2-7	15	NA	NA	TGTGCCAGCAGCGCCACAGGTGCCGCCTCCTACGAGCAGTACTTC	CASSATGAASYEQYF
TRBV18	TRBJ2-1	16	TRBD1	NA	TGTGCCAGCTCACCAACGGACAGGGGGATTAACAATGAGCAGTTCTTC	CASSPTDRGINNEQFF
TRBV5-1	TRBJ1-1	14	TRBD1	NA	TGCGCCAGCAGCTTGGTGACAGGGATCACTGAAGCTTTCTTT	CASSLVTGITEAFF
TRBV20-1	TRBJ1-2	10	NA	NA	TGCAGTAATTATAGCTACGGCTACACCTTC	CSNYSYGYTF
TRBV3-1/TRBV3-2	TRBJ2-3	18	TRBD2	NA	TGTGCCAGCAGCACGCTGCCCTCTACTAGCGGGGAAACAGATACGCAGTATTTT	CASSTLPSTSGETDTQYF
TRBV4-1	TRBJ1-1	16	NA	NA	TGCGCCAGCAGCCAAGATGCGTGGAGAATGAACACTGAAGCTTTCTTT	CASSQDAWRMNTEAFF
TRBV4-1	TRBJ2-7	16	NA	NA	TGCGCCAGCAGCCGCTTCCCTGGGAGAGCCCACTACGAGCAGTACTTC	CASSRFPGRAHYEQYF
TRBV6-5	TRBJ2-1	16	TRBD1	NA	TGTGCCAGCAGTTACTCCGGGGGGACAGGGGGGAATGAGCAGTTCTTC	CASSYSGGTGGNEQFF
TRBV28	TRBJ2-1	14	NA	NA	TGTGCCAGCAGCTTCACCCGGGTCTACAATGAGCAGTTCTTC	CASSFTRVYNEQFF
TRBV27	TRBJ2-3	16	TRBD1	once	TGTGCCAGCAGCCCAACCGGGACAGGGGGTTCAAATACGCAGTATTTT	CASSPTGTGGSNTQYF
TRBV5-5	TRBJ2-5	15	NA	NA	TGTGCCAGCAGCTCGGAGGGGATGCGCGCGTGGGCCCAGTACTTC	CASSSEGMRAWAQYF
TRBV5-1	TRBJ1-6	15	TRBD1	NA	TGCGCCAGCAGCGACAGGGGCCCTTACGATTCACCCCTCCACTTT	CASSDRGPYDSPLHF
TRBV15	TRBJ1-1	13	NA	NA	TGTGCCACCAGCAGAGTGAGAGAAGCTGAAGCTTTCTTT	CATSRVREAEAFF
TRBV7-2	TRBJ1-2	16	NA	NA	TGTGCCAGCAGCTTAAGATCGCAACTATCGGGGTGGGGCTACACCTTC	CASSLRSQLSGWGYTF
TRBV29-1	TRBJ2-3	15	TRBD2	NA	TGCAGCGTTGCCGGACTAGCGGGGCCCACAGATACGCAGTATTTT	CSVAGLAGPTDTQYF
TRBV2	TRBJ2-7	14	NA	many	TGTGCCAGCGATCCCTTCCTCAGCTCCTACGAGCAGTACTTC	CASDPFLSSYEQYF
TRBV29-1	TRBJ1-1	14	NA	once	TGCAGCGCCCAGGGAACCTTTTTAAACACTGAAGCTTTCTTT	CSAQGTFLNTEAFF
TRBV28	TRBJ2-7	12	NA	NA	TGTGCCAGCAGCTGGGGGCGGAGCGAGCAGTACTTC	CASSWGRSEQYF
TRBV4-2	TRBJ1-2	17	TRBD1	once	TGTGCCAGCAGCCAAGATCGACGGGACAGTTTTAACTATGGCTACACCTTC	CASSQDRRDSFNYGYTF
TRBV5-1	TRBJ2-1	15	TRBD2	NA	TGCGCCAGCAGCTTCGACGGGGGGGTCTACAATGAGCAGTTCTTC	CASSFDGGVYNEQFF
TRBV6-5	TRBJ1-3	15	TRBD1	NA	TGTGCCAGCAGTCGAGACAGGGGGCCTGGAAACACCATATATTTT	CASSRDRGPGNTIYF
TRBV7-8	TRBJ1-1	14	TRBD1	NA	TGTGCCAGCAGCCGTAGGACAGGGGACACTGAAGCTTTCTTT	CASSRRTGDTEAFF
TRBV15	TRBJ1-6	13	TRBD1	once	TGTGCCACCAGGGACAGGGGAAATTCACCCCTCCACTTT	CATRDRGNSPLHF
TRBV2	TRBJ1-2	11	NA	once	TGTGCCAGCAGTGGAGGTCCGGGAGACACCTTC	CASSGGPGDTF
TRBV6-5	TRBJ1-3	13	TRBD1	NA	TGTGCCAGCAGGAGACAGGGGGGAAACACCATATATTTT	CASRRQGGNTIYF
TRBV24-1	TRBJ2-1	16	NA	NA	TGTGCCACCAGTGATTCAGGGAAGGACTCCTACAATGAGCAGTTCTTC	CATSDSGKDSYNEQFF
TRBV5-6	TRBJ2-4	15	TRBD1	once	TGTGCCAGCAGCTTCGCCGGGACAGGAAAAAACATTCAGTACTTC	CASSFAGTGKNIQYF
TRBV3-1/TRBV3-2	TRBJ1-2	15	NA	NA	TGTGCCAGCACTCACGGGGGGGGATCTAACTATGGCTACACCTTC	CASTHGGGSNYGYTF
TRBV29-1	TRBJ2-1	13	NA	NA	TGCAGCGTTGGAGGGCAGGACGCCAGTGGGCAGTTCTTC	CSVGGQDASGQFF
TRBV5-8	TRBJ2-1	17	TRBD2	NA	TGTGCCAGCAGCTTGGAGGCTAGCGGGGGGACATACAATGAGCAGTTCTTC	CASSLEASGGTYNEQFF
TRBV5-4	TRBJ2-1	15	TRBD2	NA	TGTGCCAGCAGCTTGGAGGGAGGGCCCCACAATGAGCAGTTCTTC	CASSLEGGPHNEQFF
TRBV28	TRBJ2-3	15	NA	NA	TGTGCCAGCAGTTTCGGCGGGGAGTTTGCAGATACGCAGTATTTT	CASSFGGEFADTQYF
TRBV6-5	TRBJ2-5	13	TRBD2	NA	TGTGCCAGCAGTACGGGGGGGCACGAGACCCAGTACTTC	CASSTGGHETQYF
TRBV13	TRBJ1-2	14	NA	NA	TGTGCCAGCAGCTTACAAGCCCAGGGTCCGGGCTACACCTTC	CASSLQAQGPGYTF
TRBV30	TRBJ1-1	17	NA	NA	TGTGCCTGGAGCACAGGGAGAGGGTTTCCATTAGACACTGAAGCTTTCTTT	CAWSTGRGFPLDTEAFF
TRBV5-1	TRBJ2-2	14	NA	few	TGCGCCAGCAGCCTAGGGGGGAACACCGGGGAGCTGTTTTTT	CASSLGGNTGELFF
TRBV6-5	TRBJ1-2	14	NA	NA	TGTGCCAGCAGTTACGAGCCAGGAAACTATGGCTACACCTTC	CASSYEPGNYGYTF
TRBV2	TRBJ1-1	11	NA	NA	TGTGCCAGCAGTGGAGATACTGAAGCTTTCTTT	CASSGDTEAFF
TRBV7-9	TRBJ2-1	16	NA	NA	TGTGCCAGCAGCTTAGCGGTGGGACTCGTTTACAATGAGCAGTTCTTC	CASSLAVGLVYNEQFF
TRBV20-1	TRBJ2-1	13	NA	NA	TGCAGTGCTAGTCGCCTAGCTAGGAGTGAGCAGTTCTTC	CSASRLARSEQFF
TRBV5-1	TRBJ2-1	13	TRBD1	NA	TGCGCCAGCAGCTGGGACAGCTCCAATGAGCAGTTCTTC	CASSWDSSNEQFF
TRBV19	TRBJ2-7	14	NA	NA	TGTGCCAGTACCCCCACAGGGATCTCGAACGAGCAGTACTTC	CASTPTGISNEQYF